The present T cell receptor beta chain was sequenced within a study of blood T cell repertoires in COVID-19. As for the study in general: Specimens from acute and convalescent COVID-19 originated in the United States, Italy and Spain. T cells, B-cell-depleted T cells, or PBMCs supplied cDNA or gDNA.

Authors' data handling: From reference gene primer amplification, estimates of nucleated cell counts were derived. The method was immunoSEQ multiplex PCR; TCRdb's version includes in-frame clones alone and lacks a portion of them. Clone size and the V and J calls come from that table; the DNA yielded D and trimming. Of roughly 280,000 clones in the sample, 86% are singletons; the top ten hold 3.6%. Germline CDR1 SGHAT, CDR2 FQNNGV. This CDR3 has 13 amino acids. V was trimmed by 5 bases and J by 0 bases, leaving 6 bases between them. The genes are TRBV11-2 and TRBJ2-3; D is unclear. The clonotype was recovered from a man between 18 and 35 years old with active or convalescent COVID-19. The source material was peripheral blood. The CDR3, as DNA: TGTGCCAGCAGCACCGGTAGCACAGATACGCAGTATTTT. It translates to CASSTGSTDTQYF.